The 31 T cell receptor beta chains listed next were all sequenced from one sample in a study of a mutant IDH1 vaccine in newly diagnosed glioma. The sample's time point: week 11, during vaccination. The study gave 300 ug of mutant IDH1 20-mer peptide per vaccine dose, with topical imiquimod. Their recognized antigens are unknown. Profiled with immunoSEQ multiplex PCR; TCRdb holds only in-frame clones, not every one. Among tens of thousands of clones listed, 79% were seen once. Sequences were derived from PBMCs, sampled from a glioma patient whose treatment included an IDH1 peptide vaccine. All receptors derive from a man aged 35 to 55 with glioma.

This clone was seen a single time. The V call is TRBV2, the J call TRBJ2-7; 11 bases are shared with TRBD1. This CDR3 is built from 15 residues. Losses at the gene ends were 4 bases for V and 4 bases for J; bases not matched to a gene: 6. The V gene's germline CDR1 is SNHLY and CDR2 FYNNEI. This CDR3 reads CASSVRDRGLYEQYV. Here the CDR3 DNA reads TGTGCCAGCAGTGTACGGGACAGGGGGTTGTACGAGCAGTACGTC.

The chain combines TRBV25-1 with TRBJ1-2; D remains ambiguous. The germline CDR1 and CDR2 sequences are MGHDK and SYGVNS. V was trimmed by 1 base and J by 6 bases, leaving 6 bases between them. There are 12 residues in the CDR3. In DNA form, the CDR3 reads TGTGCCAGCAGTGAATTCGCGAATGGCTACACCTTC. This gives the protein CASSEFANGYTF.

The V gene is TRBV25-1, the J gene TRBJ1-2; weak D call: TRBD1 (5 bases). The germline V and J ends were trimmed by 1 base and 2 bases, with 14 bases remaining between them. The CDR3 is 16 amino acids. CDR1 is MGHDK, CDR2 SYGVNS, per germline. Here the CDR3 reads CASSEWGKGENYGYTF. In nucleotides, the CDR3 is TGTGCCAGCAGTGAATGGGGAAAAGGGGAGAACTATGGCTACACCTTC.

Here the CDR3 DNA reads TGTGCCAGCAGATGGGCCTACGAGCAGTACTTC. Encoded protein: CASRWAYEQYF. The chain has TRBV6-1 and TRBJ2-7; no definite D call. Germline CDR1 reads MNHNS; CDR2 reads SASEGT. The germline V and J ends were trimmed by 6 bases and 2 bases, with 5 bases remaining between them. The CDR3 loop spans 11 amino acids.

In DNA, the CDR3 is TGTGCCAGCAGCTTAGCGGATAGGGGCTCCTACGAGCAGTACTTC. This translates into CASSLADRGSYEQYF. This chain connects TRBV7-8 to TRBJ2-7, with D possibly being TRBD1 (5 bases). Looked up from germline, CDR1 is SGHVS and CDR2 is FQNEAQ. This CDR3 spans 15 amino acids. The ends were cut back, 0 bases at V and 0 bases at J, with 9 bases in the middle.

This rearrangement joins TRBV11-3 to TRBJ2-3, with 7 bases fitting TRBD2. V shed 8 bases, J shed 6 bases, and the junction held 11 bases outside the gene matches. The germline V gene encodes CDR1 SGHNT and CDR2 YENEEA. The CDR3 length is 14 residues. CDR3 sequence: CASRARTSSDTQYF. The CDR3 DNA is TGTGCCAGCCGAGCGAGGACTAGTTCCGATACGCAGTATTTT.

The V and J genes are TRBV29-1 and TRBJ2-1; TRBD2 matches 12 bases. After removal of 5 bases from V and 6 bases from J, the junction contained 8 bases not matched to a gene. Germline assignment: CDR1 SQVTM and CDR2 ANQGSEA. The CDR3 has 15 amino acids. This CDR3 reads CSVPSLAGGPNEQFF. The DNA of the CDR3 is TGCAGCGTTCCAAGCCTAGCGGGAGGGCCCAATGAGCAGTTCTTC.

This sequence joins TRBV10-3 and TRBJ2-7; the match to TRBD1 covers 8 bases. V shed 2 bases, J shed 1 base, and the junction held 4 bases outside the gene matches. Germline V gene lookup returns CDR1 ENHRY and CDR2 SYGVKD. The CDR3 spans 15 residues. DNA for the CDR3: TGTGCCATCAGTGAGCTGGGACAGGAATCCTACGAGCAGTACTTC. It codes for CAISELGQESYEQYF.

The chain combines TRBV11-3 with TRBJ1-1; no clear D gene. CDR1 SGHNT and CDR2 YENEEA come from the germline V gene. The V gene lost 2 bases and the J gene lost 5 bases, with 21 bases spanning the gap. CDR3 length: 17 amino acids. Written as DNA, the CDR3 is TGTGCCAGCAGCTTAACCCTGAGTAGGCAGCGAAAGACTGAAGCTTTCTTT. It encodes CASSLTLSRQRKTEAFF.

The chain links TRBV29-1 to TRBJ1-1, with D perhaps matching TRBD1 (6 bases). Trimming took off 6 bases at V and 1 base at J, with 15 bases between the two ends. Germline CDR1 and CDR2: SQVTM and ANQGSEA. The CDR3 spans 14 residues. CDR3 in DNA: TGCAGCGTCCGAAGACAGGCGACGAACACTGAAGCTTTCTTT. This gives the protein CSVRRQATNTEAFF.

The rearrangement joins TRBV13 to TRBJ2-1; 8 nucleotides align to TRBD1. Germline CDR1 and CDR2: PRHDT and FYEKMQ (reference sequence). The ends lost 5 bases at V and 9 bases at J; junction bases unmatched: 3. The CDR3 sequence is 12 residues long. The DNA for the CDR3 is TGTGCCAGCAGCCGACAGGGGAGTGAGCAGTTCTTC. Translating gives CASSRQGSEQFF.

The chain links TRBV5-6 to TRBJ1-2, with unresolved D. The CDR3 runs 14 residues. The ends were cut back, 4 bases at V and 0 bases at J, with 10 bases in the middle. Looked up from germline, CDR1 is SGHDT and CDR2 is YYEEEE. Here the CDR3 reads CASSPRLTNYGYTF. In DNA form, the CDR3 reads TGTGCCAGCAGCCCCAGGCTTACTAACTATGGCTACACCTTC.

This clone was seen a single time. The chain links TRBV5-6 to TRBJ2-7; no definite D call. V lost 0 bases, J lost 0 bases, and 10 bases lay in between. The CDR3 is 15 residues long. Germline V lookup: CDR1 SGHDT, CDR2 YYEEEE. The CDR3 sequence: CASSLGQAYSYEQYF. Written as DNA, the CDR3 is TGTGCCAGCAGCTTGGGGCAGGCGTACTCCTACGAGCAGTACTTC.

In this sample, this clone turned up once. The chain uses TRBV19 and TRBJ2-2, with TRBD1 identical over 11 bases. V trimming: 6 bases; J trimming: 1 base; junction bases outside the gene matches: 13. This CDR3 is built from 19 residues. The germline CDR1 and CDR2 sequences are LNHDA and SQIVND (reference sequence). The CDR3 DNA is TGTGCCAGTAGAAGGGACAGGGGGTCCCAGCGGAGGAACACCGGGGAGCTGTTTTTT. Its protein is CASRRDRGSQRRNTGELFF.

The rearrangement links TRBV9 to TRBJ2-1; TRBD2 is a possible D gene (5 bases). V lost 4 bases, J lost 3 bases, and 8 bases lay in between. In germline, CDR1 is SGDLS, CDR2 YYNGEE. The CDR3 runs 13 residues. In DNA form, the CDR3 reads TGTGCCAGCAGCCCCCGGGACTACAATGAGCAGTTCTTC. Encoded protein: CASSPRDYNEQFF.

The CDR3 is CASNKGLVGTSTDTQYF. CDR3 sequence (DNA): TGTGCCAGCAATAAGGGACTAGTCGGTACTAGCACAGATACGCAGTATTTT. The chain recombines TRBV5-4 with TRBJ2-3, with TRBD2 matching over 8 bases. V gave up 6 bases and J gave up 0 bases; unmatched junction bases: 12. The V gene's germline CDR1 is SGHNT and CDR2 YYREEE (reference sequence). The CDR3 is 17 amino acids.

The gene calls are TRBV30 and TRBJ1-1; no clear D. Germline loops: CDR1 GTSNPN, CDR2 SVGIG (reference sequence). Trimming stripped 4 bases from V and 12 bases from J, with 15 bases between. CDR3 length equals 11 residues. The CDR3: CAWNLGGSSFF. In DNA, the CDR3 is TGTGCCTGGAATCTCGGAGGGTCGTCTTTCTTT.

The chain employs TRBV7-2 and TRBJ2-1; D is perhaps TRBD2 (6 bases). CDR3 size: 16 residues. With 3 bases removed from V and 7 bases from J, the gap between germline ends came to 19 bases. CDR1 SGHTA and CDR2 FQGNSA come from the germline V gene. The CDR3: CASSFEIYGGGNEQFF. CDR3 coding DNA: TGTGCCAGCAGCTTTGAGATTTATGGGGGAGGTAATGAGCAGTTCTTC.

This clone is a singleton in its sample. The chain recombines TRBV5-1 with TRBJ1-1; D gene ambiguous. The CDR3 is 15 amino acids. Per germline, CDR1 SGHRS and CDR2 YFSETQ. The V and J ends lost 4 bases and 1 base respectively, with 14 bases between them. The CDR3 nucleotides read TGCGCCAGCAGCCGATTACGAGGGAGGAACACTGAAGCTTTCTTT. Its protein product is CASSRLRGRNTEAFF.

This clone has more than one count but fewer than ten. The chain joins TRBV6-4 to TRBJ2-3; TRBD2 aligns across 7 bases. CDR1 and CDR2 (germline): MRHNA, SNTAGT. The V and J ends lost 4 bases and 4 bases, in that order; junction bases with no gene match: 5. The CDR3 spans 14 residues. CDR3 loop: CASSVAGASDTQYF. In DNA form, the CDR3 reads TGTGCCAGCAGTGTGGCGGGAGCGTCAGATACGCAGTATTTT.

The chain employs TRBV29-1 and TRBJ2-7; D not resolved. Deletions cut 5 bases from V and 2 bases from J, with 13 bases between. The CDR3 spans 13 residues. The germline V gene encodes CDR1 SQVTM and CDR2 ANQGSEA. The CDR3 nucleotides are TGCAGCGTTCGCACCATTGATACCTACGAGCAGTACTTC. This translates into CSVRTIDTYEQYF.

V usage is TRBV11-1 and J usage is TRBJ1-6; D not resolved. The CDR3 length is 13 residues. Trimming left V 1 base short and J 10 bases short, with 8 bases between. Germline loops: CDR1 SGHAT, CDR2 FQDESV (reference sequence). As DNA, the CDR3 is TGTGCCAGCAGCTTAGATCGGCGCTCACCCCTCCACTTT. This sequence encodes CASSLDRRSPLHF.

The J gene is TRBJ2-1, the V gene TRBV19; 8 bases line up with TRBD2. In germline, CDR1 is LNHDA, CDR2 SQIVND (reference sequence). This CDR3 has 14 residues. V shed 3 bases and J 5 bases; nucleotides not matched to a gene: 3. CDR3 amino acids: CASSMGLVNNEQFF. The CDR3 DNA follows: TGTGCCAGTAGTATGGGACTAGTTAACAATGAGCAGTTCTTC.

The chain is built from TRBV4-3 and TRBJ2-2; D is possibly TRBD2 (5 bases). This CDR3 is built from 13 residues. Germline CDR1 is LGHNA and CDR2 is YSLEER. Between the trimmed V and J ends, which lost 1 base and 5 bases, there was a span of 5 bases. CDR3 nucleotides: TGCGCCAGCAGCCAAGGGAGGACCGGGGAGCTGTTTTTT. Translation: CASSQGRTGELFF.

The DNA for the CDR3 is TGTGCCAGCACCCCGGGACAGGGAATGGATCAGCCCCAGCATTTT. It is translated as CASTPGQGMDQPQHF. V usage is TRBV6-6 and J usage is TRBJ1-5, with TRBD1 matching 9 bases. Looked up from germline, CDR1 is MNHNY and CDR2 is SVGAGI (reference sequence). The CDR3 spans 15 residues. V shed 7 bases, J shed 5 bases, and the junction held 9 bases outside the gene matches.

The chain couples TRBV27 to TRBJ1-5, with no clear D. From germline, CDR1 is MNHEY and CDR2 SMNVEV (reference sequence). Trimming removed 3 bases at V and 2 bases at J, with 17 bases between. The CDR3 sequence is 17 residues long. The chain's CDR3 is CASSFSGPFQGNQPQHF. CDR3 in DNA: TGTGCCAGCAGTTTCTCCGGACCATTTCAAGGCAATCAGCCCCAGCATTTT.

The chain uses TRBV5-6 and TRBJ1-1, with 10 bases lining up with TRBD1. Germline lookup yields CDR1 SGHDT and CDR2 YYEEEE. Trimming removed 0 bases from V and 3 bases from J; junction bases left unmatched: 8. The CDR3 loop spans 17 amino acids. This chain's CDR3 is CASSLAGQGGRYTEAFF. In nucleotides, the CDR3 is TGTGCCAGCAGCTTGGCAGGACAGGGGGGTCGGTACACTGAAGCTTTCTTT.

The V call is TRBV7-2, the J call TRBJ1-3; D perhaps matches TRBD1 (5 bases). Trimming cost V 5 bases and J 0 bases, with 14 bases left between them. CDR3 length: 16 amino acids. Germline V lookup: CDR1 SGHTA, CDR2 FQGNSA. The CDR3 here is CASSLQGLSSGNTIYF. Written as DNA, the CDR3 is TGTGCCAGCAGCCTTCAGGGATTAAGCTCTGGAAACACCATATATTTT.

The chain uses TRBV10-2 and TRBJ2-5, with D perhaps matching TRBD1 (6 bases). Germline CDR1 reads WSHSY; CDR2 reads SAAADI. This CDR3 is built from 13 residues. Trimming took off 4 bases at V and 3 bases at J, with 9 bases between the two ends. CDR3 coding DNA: TGCGCCAGCAGTGGGAACAGGGAAGAGACCCAGTACTTC. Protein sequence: CASSGNREETQYF.

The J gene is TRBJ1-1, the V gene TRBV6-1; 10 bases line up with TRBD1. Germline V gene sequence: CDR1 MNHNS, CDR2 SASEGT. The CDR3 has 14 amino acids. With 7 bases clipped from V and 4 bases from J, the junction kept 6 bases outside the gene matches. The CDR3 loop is CASIPWDRGTEAFF. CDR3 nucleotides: TGTGCCAGCATCCCTTGGGACAGGGGCACTGAAGCTTTCTTT.

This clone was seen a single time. The CDR3 here is CASSLEAGVAFF. CDR3 nucleotide sequence: TGTGCCAGCAGCTTAGAGGCAGGGGTGGCTTTCTTT. The V and J genes are TRBV7-9 and TRBJ1-1, with TRBD1 as a possible D gene (6 bases). The V gene lost 1 base and the J gene lost 11 bases, with 11 bases spanning the gap. Germline CDR1 and CDR2: SEHNR and FQNEAQ (reference sequence). CDR3 length: 12 amino acids.